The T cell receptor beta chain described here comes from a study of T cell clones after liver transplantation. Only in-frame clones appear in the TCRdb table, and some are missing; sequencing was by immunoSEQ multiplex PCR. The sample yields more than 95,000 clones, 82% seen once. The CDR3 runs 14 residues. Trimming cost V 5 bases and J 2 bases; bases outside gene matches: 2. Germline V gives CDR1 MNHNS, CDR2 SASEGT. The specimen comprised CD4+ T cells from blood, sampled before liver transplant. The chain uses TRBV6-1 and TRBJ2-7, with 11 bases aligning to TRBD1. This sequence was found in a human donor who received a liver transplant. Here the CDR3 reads CASSRGQGAYEQYF. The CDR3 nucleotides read TGTGCCAGCAGTAGGGGACAGGGGGCCTACGAGCAGTACTTC.